This T cell receptor (beta chain) appears in the sequencing data of a study of blood T cell repertoires in COVID-19. For the study at large: The samples span acute and convalescent COVID-19 from the United States, Italy and Spain. In each case, the material was cDNA or gDNA derived from T cells, B-cell-depleted T cells, or PBMCs.

Recovered participants had two consecutive negative NP/OP PCR tests, healthcare professional clearance, or symptom resolution. The repertoire was sequenced with immunoSEQ multiplex PCR; TCRdb's copy has only in-frame clones and lacks some. The profile shows around 300,000 clones, under 90% of them singletons. The clonotype was recovered from a woman aged 60-75 years who had recovered from COVID-19. Sequences were obtained from PBMCs or T cells enriched from blood (not recorded which).

As DNA, the CDR3 is TGTGCCAGCAGGTCGGGACAGCCCTACGAGCAGTACTTC. Translation: CASRSGQPYEQYF. The rearrangement joins TRBV7-2 to TRBJ2-7, with TRBD1 matching over 7 bases. Germline CDR1 reads SGHTA; CDR2 reads FQGNSA. The trim removed 6 bases at V and 2 bases at J, leaving 4 bases unmatched. CDR3 size: 13 residues.